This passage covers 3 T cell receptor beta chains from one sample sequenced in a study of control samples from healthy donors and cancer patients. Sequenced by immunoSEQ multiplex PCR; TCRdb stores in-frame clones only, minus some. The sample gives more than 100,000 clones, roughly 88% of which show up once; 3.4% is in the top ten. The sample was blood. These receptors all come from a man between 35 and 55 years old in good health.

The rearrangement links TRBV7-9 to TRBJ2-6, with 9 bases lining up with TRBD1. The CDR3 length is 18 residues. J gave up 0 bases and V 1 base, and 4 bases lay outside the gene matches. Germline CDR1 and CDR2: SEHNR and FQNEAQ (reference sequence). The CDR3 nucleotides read TGTGCCAGCAGCTTAGGGGACAGGGTGAACTCTGGGGCCAACGTCCTGACTTTC. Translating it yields CASSLGDRVNSGANVLTF.

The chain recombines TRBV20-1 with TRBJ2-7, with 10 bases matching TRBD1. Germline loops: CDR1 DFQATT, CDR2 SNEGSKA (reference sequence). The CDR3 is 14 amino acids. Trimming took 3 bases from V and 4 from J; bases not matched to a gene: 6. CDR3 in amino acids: CSASGPGQGYEQYF. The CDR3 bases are TGCAGTGCTAGTGGGCCGGGACAGGGGTACGAGCAGTACTTC.

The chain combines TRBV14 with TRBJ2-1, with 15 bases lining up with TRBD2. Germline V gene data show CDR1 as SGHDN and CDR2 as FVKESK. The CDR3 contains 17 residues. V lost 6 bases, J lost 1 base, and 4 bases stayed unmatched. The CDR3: CASSRTSGGASYNEQFF. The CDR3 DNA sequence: TGTGCCAGCAGTCGGACTAGCGGGGGGGCTTCCTACAATGAGCAGTTCTTC. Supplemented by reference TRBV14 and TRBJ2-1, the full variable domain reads EAGVTQFPSHSVIEKGQTVTLRCDPISGHDNLYWYRRVMGKEIKFLLHFVKESKQDESGMPNNRFLAERTGGTYSTLKVQPAELEDSGVYFCASSRTSGGASYNEQFFGPGTRLTVL.